The 2 T cell receptor beta chains reported below all come from one sample, sequenced in a study of blood T cells in healthy people across ages. Alongside a J-beta primer mix, a sample-barcoded 5' primer served in a second PCR lasting roughly 7 to 11 cycles. TCRdb re-derived calls from the 5' RACE reads in MiXCR, one entry per CDR3 protein. This sample has about 1,400,000 distinct CDR3 sequences; 45% to 70% occur once, and the top ten carry about 6.7%. The sample was blood. These receptors were obtained from a man aged 18 to 30 in good health.

There are a few counts of this clonotype. This chain uses TRBV7-2 with TRBJ2-3, with D uncertain. The germline V and J ends were trimmed by 2 bases and 4 bases, with 4 bases remaining between them. The CDR3 contains 12 residues. The germline V gene encodes CDR1 SGHTA and CDR2 FQGNSA. The CDR3 reads CASSLMSDTQYF. Here the CDR3 DNA reads TGTGCCAGCAGCTTAATGTCAGATACGCAGTATTTT.

This sequence joins TRBV6-1 and TRBJ1-4; the match to TRBD1 covers 10 bases. CDR3 length: 15 residues. CDR1 and CDR2 (germline): MNHNS, SASEGT. J lost 7 bases, V lost 3 bases, and 5 bases had no gene match. The CDR3 DNA reads TGTGCCAGCAGTGATGGACAGGGGGACGGTGAAAAACTGTTTTTT. Translating gives CASSDGQGDGEKLFF.